The 23 T cell receptor beta chains listed next were all sequenced from one sample in a study of cytomegalovirus exposure and HLA in healthy donors. 60 Vbeta and 13 Jbeta primers were used in PCR. Clones were read by immunoSEQ multiplex PCR, and TCRdb kept only the in-frame ones, dropping some. In the table there are approximately 220,000 clones, over 60% of which are singletons. The sample taken for sequencing was PBMCs. The receptors were sampled from a man aged 18 to 29 in good health and CMV-seronegative.

The rearrangement uses TRBV21-1 and TRBJ1-2. TRBV21-1 is reported as a pseudogene. This CDR3 has 13 amino acids. Written as DNA, the CDR3 is TGTGCCAGCAGCAAAAATGCGTCGCTTGGCTACACCTTC. Its translation: CASSKNASLGYTF.

The V gene is TRBV5-1, the J gene TRBJ2-7; 12 nucleotides agree with TRBD2. Germline V lookup: CDR1 SGHRS, CDR2 YFSETQ. The CDR3 is made up of 17 amino acids. J lost 2 bases, V lost 1 base, and 7 bases had no gene match. The CDR3 region is CASSLIGLAGIAYEQYF. In nucleotides, the CDR3 is TGCGCCAGCAGCTTGATAGGACTAGCGGGGATTGCCTACGAGCAGTACTTC.

The V call is TRBV11-3, the J call TRBJ2-7, with 13 bases fitting TRBD2. Losses at the gene ends were 5 bases for V and 7 bases for J; bases not matched to a gene: 8. The CDR3 is 15 amino acids. CDR1 is SGHNT, CDR2 YENEEA, per germline. The DNA for the CDR3 is TGTGCCAGCAGCCGTGGGACTAGCGGGGTGGTGGAGCAGTACTTC. Protein sequence: CASSRGTSGVVEQYF. The whole variable domain, remainder taken from reference TRBV11-3 and TRBJ2-7, is EAGVVQSPRYKIIEKKQPVAFWCNPISGHNTLYWYLQNLGQGPELLIRYENEEAVDDSQLPKDRFSAERLKGVDSTLKIQPAELGDSAVYLCASSRGTSGVVEQYFGPGTRLTVT.

The rearrangement joins TRBV5-1 to TRBJ2-5; 8 bases line up with TRBD1. The germline CDR1 and CDR2 sequences are SGHRS and YFSETQ. The CDR3 sequence is 15 residues long. The V segment lost 4 bases and the J segment 2 bases; nucleotides outside the gene matches: 7. The CDR3 region is CASSLRTGHQETQYF. The CDR3 DNA reads TGCGCCAGCAGCCTGCGGACAGGGCATCAAGAGACCCAGTACTTC.

The V call is TRBV5-6, the J call TRBJ1-2; perhaps TRBD1 as D (6 bases). CDR1 and CDR2 (germline): SGHDT, YYEEEE. The V end was cut by 4 bases, the J end by 1 base, with 11 bases between. This CDR3 has 14 amino acids. Here the CDR3 DNA reads TGTGCCAGCAGCCGACAGGACAGTAACTATGGCTACACCTTC. It translates to CASSRQDSNYGYTF.

The chain carries TRBV9 and TRBJ2-1; TRBD2 agrees at 12 bases. J was trimmed by 4 bases and V by 5 bases; bases with no gene match: 7. Germline lookup yields CDR1 SGDLS and CDR2 YYNGEE. The CDR3 contains 16 residues. CDR3 loop: CASSKLGTSGYNEQFF. DNA of the CDR3: TGTGCCAGCAGTAAACTCGGGACTAGCGGGTACAATGAGCAGTTCTTC.

The chain has TRBV7-8 and TRBJ2-5; 7 bases are a match to TRBD1. Germline loops: CDR1 SGHVS, CDR2 FQNEAQ. The CDR3 contains 15 residues. J gave up 0 bases and V 5 bases, and 6 bases lay outside the gene matches. The CDR3 here is CASSPETGNQETQYF. For the CDR3, the DNA is TGTGCCAGCAGCCCAGAGACAGGGAACCAAGAGACCCAGTACTTC.

The genes are TRBV30 and TRBJ2-1; 8 bases match TRBD2. Germline CDR1 and CDR2: GTSNPN and SVGIG (reference sequence). CDR3 length equals 14 residues. V trimming: 7 bases; J trimming: 0 bases; junction bases outside the gene matches: 5. DNA for the CDR3: TGTGCCTACAAGCGGGAGAGCTCCTACAATGAGCAGTTCTTC. Translated, it gives CAYKRESSYNEQFF.

This clone was picked up a small number of times. The V gene is TRBV6-5, the J gene TRBJ2-3, with 7 bases lining up with TRBD1. Germline lookup yields CDR1 MNHEY and CDR2 SVGAGI. V shed 4 bases, J shed 0 bases, and the junction held 4 bases outside the gene matches. The CDR3 extends over 15 amino acids. CDR3 amino acids: CASSFDRVSTDTQYF. The CDR3 region has the DNA TGTGCCAGCAGTTTCGACAGGGTTAGCACAGATACGCAGTATTTT.

This sequence joins TRBV6-5 and TRBJ2-1, with a weak D call TRBD2 (5 bases). V lost 5 bases to trimming and J lost 7 bases, with 15 bases between them. Looked up from germline, CDR1 is MNHEY and CDR2 is SVGAGI. This CDR3 has 14 amino acids. The CDR3 region is CASSPSGWRNEQFF. The CDR3 region has the DNA TGTGCCAGCAGTCCTTCCGGGTGGAGGAATGAGCAGTTCTTC.

To note about this clone: A junction end diverges from the germline sequence, so it may reflect a read error. The chain has TRBV7-9 and TRBJ2-6, with D unclear. Per germline, CDR1 SEHNR and CDR2 FQNEAQ (reference sequence). This CDR3 is 13 amino acids long. The CDR3 here is CSSSHSNSNVLTF. DNA of the CDR3: TGTTCCAGCAGCCACTCTAACAGCAACGTCCTGACTTTC.

About this clone: One end of the junction does not line up with germline, which may come from a read error. This sequence joins TRBV30 and TRBJ2-1, with 8 nucleotides matching TRBD2. The CDR3 extends over 15 amino acids. Germline lookup yields CDR1 GTSNPN and CDR2 SVGIG (reference sequence). The CDR3 is CARSESGGPYNEQFF. Written as DNA, the CDR3 is TGTGCCCGGAGTGAATCGGGGGGGCCCTACAATGAGCAGTTCTTC.

The chain combines TRBV9 with TRBJ2-7, with TRBD1 matching over 9 bases. With V trimmed by 4 bases and J by 4 bases, 9 bases remained unmatched. The CDR3 extends over 15 amino acids. Germline V CDR1 and CDR2: SGDLS, YYNGEE. CDR3: CASSPKTGGIYEQYF. For the CDR3, the DNA is TGTGCCAGCAGCCCGAAGACAGGGGGAATTTACGAGCAGTACTTC. The full variable domain, its missing parts supplied by reference TRBV9 and TRBJ2-7, is DSGVTQTPKHLITATGQRVTLRCSPRSGDLSVYWYQQSLDQGLQFLIQYYNGEERAKGNILERFSAQQFPDLHSELNLSSLELGDSALYFCASSPKTGGIYEQYFGPGTRLTVT.

This clone appeared a single time. This chain joins TRBV2 and TRBJ1-2; D remains unclear. V was cut by 4 bases and J by 4 bases, with 10 bases left in between. Per germline, CDR1 SNHLY and CDR2 FYNNEI. The CDR3 is made up of 13 amino acids. CDR3 sequence: CASSVTPGYGYTF. CDR3 DNA: TGTGCCAGCAGTGTAACACCGGGCTATGGCTACACCTTC.

CDR3 sequence reads: CAWSVLGGRGNEQFF. For the CDR3, the DNA is TGTGCCTGGAGTGTACTAGGAGGGAGGGGGAATGAGCAGTTCTTC. The rearrangement links TRBV30 to TRBJ2-1; possibly TRBD2 for D (7 bases). Trimming stripped 0 bases from V and 7 bases from J, with 16 bases between. Germline assignment: CDR1 GTSNPN and CDR2 SVGIG (reference sequence). The CDR3 loop spans 15 amino acids.

V and J are TRBV6-5 and TRBJ1-2; D may be TRBD1 (5 bases). The CDR3 covers 14 residues. Germline V CDR1 and CDR2: MNHEY, SVGAGI. Trimming cost V 2 bases and J 8 bases, with 15 bases left between them. Here the CDR3 reads CASSYEGLLRGYTF. CDR3 in DNA: TGTGCCAGCAGTTACGAGGGACTCCTGAGGGGCTACACCTTC.

The chain couples TRBV13 to TRBJ2-3; 7 nucleotides match TRBD2. J was trimmed by 4 bases and V by 3 bases; bases with no gene match: 7. CDR3 length: 15 amino acids. Germline loops: CDR1 PRHDT, CDR2 FYEKMQ (reference sequence). CDR3 sequence (DNA): TGTGCCAGCAGCTTCGGGCAGGGAGGGGCAGATACGCAGTATTTT. This codes for CASSFGQGGADTQYF.

V is TRBV7-9 and J is TRBJ2-2, with D tentatively TRBD1 (6 bases). The CDR3 length is 13 residues. Trimming pared 1 base from V and 7 bases from J, leaving 7 bases between. Germline V gene data show CDR1 as SEHNR and CDR2 as FQNEAQ (reference sequence). The CDR3 region has the DNA TGTGCCAGCAGCTTAGAGGACAGCGGGGAGCTGTTTTTT. This translates into CASSLEDSGELFF. The full variable domain, completed using reference TRBV7-9 and TRBJ2-2, is DTGVSQNPRHKITKRGQNVTFRCDPISEHNRLYWYRQTLGQGPEFLTYFQNEAQLEKSRLLSDRFSAERPKGSFSTLEIQRTEQGDSAMYLCASSLEDSGELFFGEGSRLTVL.

V usage is TRBV7-9 and J usage is TRBJ1-1, with D perhaps TRBD1 (6 bases). Trimming cost V 3 bases and J 3 bases, with 17 bases left between them. Germline CDR1 reads SEHNR; CDR2 reads FQNEAQ (reference sequence). CDR3 length equals 16 residues. The CDR3 is CASSFSPDSTYTEAFF. DNA of the CDR3: TGTGCCAGCAGCTTTAGCCCGGACAGTACCTACACTGAAGCTTTCTTT.

This clone was seen a handful of times. This rearrangement joins TRBV13 to TRBJ1-2, with TRBD1 matching 7 bases. The CDR3 contains 14 residues. V lost 1 base to trimming and J lost 8 bases; unmatched junction nucleotides: 7. CDR1 is PRHDT, CDR2 FYEKMQ, per germline (reference sequence). The CDR3 DNA sequence: TGTGCCAGCAGCTTAGAGCAGGGGGAGAAGGGCTACACCTTC. Its protein product is CASSLEQGEKGYTF.

The chain joins TRBV12-5 to TRBJ2-2; maybe TRBD1 (6 bases). CDR1 is LGHNT and CDR2 is FRNRAP in the germline V gene. This CDR3 spans 14 amino acids. V shed 9 bases and J shed 1 base, with 12 bases lying between them. The CDR3, as DNA: TGTGCTAGCGAGAAAGGGGGGAACACCGGGGAGCTGTTTTTT. It codes for CASEKGGNTGELFF.

The chain joins TRBV7-8 to TRBJ2-1; D might be TRBD2 (6 bases). The V and J ends lost 3 bases and 4 bases respectively, with 10 bases between them. CDR3 size: 14 residues. The germline V gene encodes CDR1 SGHVS and CDR2 FQNEAQ. CDR3: CASSFSGTYNEQFF. The CDR3 nucleotides read TGTGCCAGCAGCTTTAGCGGAACTTACAATGAGCAGTTCTTC.

The V gene is TRBV19, the J gene TRBJ2-5, with 14 nucleotides matching TRBD2. The CDR3 runs 18 residues. V dropped 3 bases and J dropped 3; count of bases not matched to a gene: 9. Germline V gene lookup returns CDR1 LNHDA and CDR2 SQIVND (reference sequence). DNA of the CDR3: TGTGCCAGTAGTATTAGACTAGCGGGGGGGCGCGGAAAAGAGACCCAGTACTTC. It specifies CASSIRLAGGRGKETQYF. Together with reference TRBV19 and TRBJ2-5, the CDR3 gives the full variable domain: DGGITQSPKYLFRKEGQNVTLSCEQNLNHDAMYWYRQDPGQGLRLIYYSQIVNDFQKGDIAEGYSVSREKKESFPLTVTSAQKNPTAFYLCASSIRLAGGRGKETQYFGPGTRLLVL.